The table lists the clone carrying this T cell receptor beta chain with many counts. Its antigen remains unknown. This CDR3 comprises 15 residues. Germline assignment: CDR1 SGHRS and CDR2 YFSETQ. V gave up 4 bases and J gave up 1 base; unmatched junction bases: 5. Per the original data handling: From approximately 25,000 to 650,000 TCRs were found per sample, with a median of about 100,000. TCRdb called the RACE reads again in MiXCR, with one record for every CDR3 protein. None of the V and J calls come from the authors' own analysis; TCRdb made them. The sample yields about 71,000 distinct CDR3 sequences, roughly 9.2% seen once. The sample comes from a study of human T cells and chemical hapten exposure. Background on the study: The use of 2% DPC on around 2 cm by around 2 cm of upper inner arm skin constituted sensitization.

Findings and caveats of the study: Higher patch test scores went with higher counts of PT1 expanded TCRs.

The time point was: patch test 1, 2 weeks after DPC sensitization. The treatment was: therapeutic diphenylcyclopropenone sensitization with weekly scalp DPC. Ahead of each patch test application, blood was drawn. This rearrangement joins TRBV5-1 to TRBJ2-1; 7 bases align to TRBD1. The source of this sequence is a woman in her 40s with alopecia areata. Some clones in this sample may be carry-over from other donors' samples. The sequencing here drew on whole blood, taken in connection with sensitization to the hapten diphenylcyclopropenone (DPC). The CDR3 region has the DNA TGCGCCAGCAGCGCGGTGACAGGGTCCTACAATGAGCAGTTCTTC. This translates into CASSAVTGSYNEQFF.